The 11 T cell receptor beta chains reported below all come from one sample, sequenced in a study of T cells in Graves' hyperthyroidism and ophthalmopathy. The CDR3 regions of TCR beta were amplified from RNA transcripts. Initially, a first-round RT-PCR of the TCR CDR3 employed the HTBI primer set. TCRdb processed the multiplex PCR reads anew with MiXCR; each CDR3 protein has one entry. The sample comprises hundreds of thousands of distinct CDR3 sequences, roughly 21% of which are singletons, and 40% to 50% rests with the top ten. The sequencing input was blood. The source of these receptors is a man in his forties or fifties with Graves' ophthalmopathy.

This clonotype has a count of ten or more. The chain links TRBV7-3 to TRBJ2-5; 11 bases are shared with TRBD2. The germline gives CDR1 SGHTA, CDR2 FQGTGA. The CDR3 is made up of 14 amino acids. V dropped 5 bases and J dropped 4; count of bases not matched to a gene: 3. The CDR3 here is CASSKGTSGETQYF. The CDR3 nucleotides read TGTGCCAGCAGCAAAGGGACTAGCGGAGAGACCCAGTACTTC.

This chain joins TRBV27 and TRBJ2-7; 12 bases agree with TRBD1. The trim removed 7 bases at V and 7 bases at J, leaving 8 bases unmatched. The V gene's germline CDR1 is MNHEY and CDR2 SMNVEV (reference sequence). The CDR3 sequence is 14 residues long. The CDR3 region is CASNSGTGGVEQYF. The CDR3 region has the DNA TGTGCCAGCAATTCCGGGACAGGGGGCGTTGAGCAGTACTTC.

This clonotype was counted between two and nine times. The J gene is TRBJ2-1, the V gene TRBV18; D remains unclear. The V and J ends lost 2 bases and 9 bases respectively, with 8 bases between them. Germline V gives CDR1 KGHSH, CDR2 LQKENI. The CDR3 is 12 residues long. The CDR3 DNA follows: TGTGCCAGCTCACCATTGAGCGTTGAGCAGTTCTTC. Translation: CASSPLSVEQFF.

This clonotype was recorded a few times. The chain is built from TRBV20-1 and TRBJ2-1; a possible D gene is TRBD1 (6 bases). V was trimmed by 3 bases and J by 3 bases, leaving 18 bases between them. Germline loops: CDR1 DFQATT, CDR2 SNEGSKA (reference sequence). This CDR3 contains 16 residues. CDR3 region: CSARGIQGGVYNEQFF. In DNA form, the CDR3 reads TGCAGTGCTAGGGGAATACAGGGTGGGGTCTACAATGAGCAGTTCTTC.

The V and J genes are TRBV7-2 and TRBJ1-1, with TRBD1 as a possible D gene (6 bases). Trimming left V 6 bases short and J 10 bases short, with 18 bases between. The CDR3 length is 13 residues. CDR1 and CDR2 (germline): SGHTA, FQGNSA. This CDR3 reads CASSGGGGPLAFF. For the CDR3, the DNA is TGTGCCAGCAGTGGGGGTGGGGGCCCTCTAGCTTTCTTT. The whole variable domain, remainder taken from reference TRBV7-2 and TRBJ1-1, is GAGVSQSPSNKVTEKGKDVELRCDPISGHTALYWYRQSLGQGLEFLIYFQGNSAPDKSGLPSDRFSAERTGGSVSTLTIQRTQQEDSAVYLCASSGGGGPLAFFGQGTRLTVV.

At least ten counts were recorded for this clonotype. The chain couples TRBV18 to TRBJ1-2; D gene uncertain. This CDR3 is built from 12 residues. CDR1 and CDR2 (germline): KGHSH, LQKENI. The V end lost 2 bases, the J end lost 9 bases, and 10 bases lay between the germline ends. In DNA form, the CDR3 reads TGTGCCAGCTCACCAAGGAGTGAAAGCTACACCTTC. Translation gives CASSPRSESYTF.

This clonotype showed up many times. The CDR3 loop is CASSPPSGGSGANVLTF. The DNA of the CDR3 is TGTGCCAGCAGTCCCCCGAGTGGGGGCTCTGGGGCCAACGTCCTGACTTTC. The chain carries TRBV12-3 or TRBV12-4 and TRBJ2-6, with D perhaps matching TRBD1 or TRBD2 (5 bases each). The CDR3 runs to 17 residues. The V and J ends lost 5 bases and 0 bases respectively, with 14 bases between them.

The chain combines TRBV7-2 with TRBJ1-1; 10 nucleotides match TRBD1. CDR1 and CDR2 from the germline V gene are SGHTA and FQGNSA. The ends lost 5 bases at V and 5 bases at J; junction bases unmatched: 8. This CDR3 comprises 15 residues. The CDR3 coding sequence is TGTGCCAGCAGCCCGACGACAGGGGGCCGGACTGAAGCTTTCTTT. Its translation is CASSPTTGGRTEAFF. Full variable domain (outside the CDR3, taken from reference TRBV7-2 and TRBJ1-1): GAGVSQSPSNKVTEKGKDVELRCDPISGHTALYWYRQSLGQGLEFLIYFQGNSAPDKSGLPSDRFSAERTGGSVSTLTIQRTQQEDSAVYLCASSPTTGGRTEAFFGQGTRLTVV.

There are many counts of this clonotype. CDR3 amino acids: CASSRGANSGANVLTF. The DNA of the CDR3 is TGTGCCAGCAGCCGGGGGGCGAACTCTGGGGCCAACGTCCTGACTTTC. The V gene is TRBV11-2, the J gene TRBJ2-6; a possible D gene is TRBD2 (7 bases). Germline CDR1 is SGHAT and CDR2 is FQNNGV. With 5 bases removed from V and 0 bases from J, the gap between germline ends came to 11 bases. CDR3 length: 16 amino acids.

J is TRBJ1-1 and V is TRBV6-1, with TRBD1 matching 8 bases. The CDR3 runs 14 residues. Trimming at V came to 6 bases and at J to 6 bases, leaving 9 bases not matched to a gene. The germline gives CDR1 MNHNS, CDR2 SASEGT. The CDR3 region is CASSSRQGRSEAFF. As DNA, the CDR3 is TGTGCCAGCAGCTCAAGACAGGGGAGGTCTGAAGCTTTCTTT.

The chain has TRBV20-1 and TRBJ1-3; 8 nucleotides match TRBD1. Trimming cost V 4 bases and J 5 bases; bases outside gene matches: 16. CDR3 size: 17 residues. Germline-derived CDR1 and CDR2 are DFQATT and SNEGSKA (reference sequence). The CDR3 DNA follows: TGCAGTGCTACTCCTGAAATCGGACAGGGTAGTCGAAACACCATATATTTT. Protein product: CSATPEIGQGSRNTIYF.